This TCR beta chain emerged from a study of CD8 T cells in ankylosing spondylitis (TCRdb year 2017). About the full investigation: The study profiled T cell receptor beta repertoires in healthy donors and ankylosing spondylitis patients to find disease-linked TCR variants. In total, the full study cohort was made up of 110 or so healthy donors and about two dozen ankylosing spondylitis patients. Samples of peripheral blood were taken, and for ankylosing spondylitis patients, synovial fluid was collected as well. The paper as a whole reports these results and caveats: A TCR beta motif of several highly homologous amino acid variants appeared characteristic of blood from ankylosing spondylitis patients. According to the report, matched synovial fluid samples from ankylosing spondylitis patients were significantly enriched for the disease-linked clones. The disease-linked clones showed a CD8+ phenotype and occurred at relatively low frequencies in peripheral blood. Some TCR beta motif variants had previously been reported in synovial fluid and blood of reactive arthritis patients, which suggested common disease-initiation mechanisms.

The listed sequencing device is Illumina HiSeq 2500. TCR beta libraries were prepared by quantitative 5'-RACE with molecular barcodes. The source study handled its data this way. A new computational method based on a probabilistic model of VDJ rearrangement was used to identify disease-linked TCR variants. Using fastp at Q25 and MiXCR, TCRdb reprocessed the public reads and kept productive beta chains. Here each entry gathers all rows of one CDR3 protein and keeps the most common genes and DNA. The V and J calls reflect TCRdb's pipeline rather than the authors' work. This sample holds 210,000 or so distinct CDR3 sequences; under 30% were observed only once. Less than 8.5% of the sample belongs to the ten largest clones. This clonotype was counted ten times or more. Its antigen has not been determined. Per-base qualities were not stored, and no clone one base away is much larger. Spanning cysteine to phenylalanine, the CDR3 consists of 15 amino acids. The kept DNA is CDR3 alone, 45 bases in frame from the first base. CDR1 and CDR2, per the germline V gene (reference sequence), are LNHNV and YYDKDF. Cut back by 8 bases and 1 base, the V and J ends lie 17 bases apart.

Here the chain combines TRBV15 and TRBJ2-5, and perhaps TRBD2 as D gene, on 7 matching bases. This TCR was sampled from a male donor with ankylosing spondylitis or in good health (not recorded which). Material: blood, either unsorted or a sorted T cell fraction (not recorded which). The nucleotide sequence reads TGTGCCACCCTGAGCAGCGGGGACACCCAAGAGACCCAGTACTTC. Protein translation: CATLSSGDTQETQYF.